The present TCR beta chain was sequenced within a study of post-analysis software for immune sequencing data. Study details: The patients showed relapsing-remitting, secondary progressive and progressive-relapsing multiple sclerosis courses. General study findings and limits: Compared with controls, patients showed significantly lower normalized Chao1 diversity. Samples sharing a preparation batch grouped tightly together when assessed by F measure. The study found TRBV5-6, TRBV5-1 and TRBV20-1 among a few TRBV segments more frequent in patients than controls.

The CDR3 loop spans 13 amino acids. V was trimmed by 5 bases and J by 1 base, leaving 9 bases between them. Germline V gene data show CDR1 as SEHNR and CDR2 as FQNEAQ (reference sequence). Built from TCR beta cDNA, the libraries had unique molecular identifiers in them. TCRdb itself ran the PCR reads through MiXCR, one entry per CDR3 protein. The sample records hundreds of thousands of distinct CDR3 sequences, roughly 30% being singletons. In regard to this clonotype: Its antigen is as yet unknown.

The receptor was derived from a girl aged 10 to 17 with multiple sclerosis. Sample: blood. This chain joins TRBV7-9 and TRBJ2-7; a possible D gene is TRBD2 (5 bases). Here the CDR3 reads CASSQPGSYEQYF. DNA for the CDR3: TGTGCCAGCAGCCAACCGGGGTCCTACGAGCAGTACTTC.